This entry is about one T cell receptor (beta chain). This clone's antigen is unknown. No clone much larger than this one lies a single base away; base qualities are absent. This specimen belongs to a study of TIL therapy for anti-PD-1-resistant metastatic lung cancer (dated by TCRdb to the early 2020s). Study-wide context: Tumors were harvested prior to any PD-1/PD-L1 blockade, after which nivolumab was administered to patients, and lymphodepletion, expanded TIL infusion and IL-2 were given to patients who progressed. A median age of around 58 years (range about 35-85) and a median tumor PD-L1 proportion score of approximately 6.1% were recorded among enrolled patients. The cohort was predominantly lung adenocarcinoma, with several EGFR-mutant and two ALK-rearranged tumors, and half of patients were current or former smokers. Across the cohort, whole-exome sequencing showed a median non-synonymous tumor mutation burden of roughly 1.5 mutations per megabase. Clonotypes were tracked across tumor, expanded TIL product and serial blood samples by T cell receptor beta sequencing of tumor and peripheral blood.

The immunoSEQ v3 hsTCRB kit was used to amplify TCR beta CDR3 regions from genomic DNA through bias-controlled multiplex PCR. An Illumina NextSeq 500 was used to sequence the TCR libraries, reaching around 1.8 million read pairs at survey level or roughly 5-6.5 million at deep level. The published analysis was carried out like this. V, D and J genes were assigned, non-productive sequences were removed, and clonality was reported by immunoSEQ Analyzer software. To compare repertoires between infused TIL and blood, productive Simpson clonality was used along with the Morisita overlap index of productive TRB rearrangements. Absolute clonotype counts in blood were estimated as lymphocyte count times CD3+ fraction times the clone's productive frequency. Imported from immuneACCESS, the table was reduced by TCRdb to in-frame sequences with V and J called. These copies leave out some clones; in studies compared against another copy, an unresolved V gene accounts for under half, and the cause of the remainder is not known. V, J and clone size reflect that table, while D and trimming were determined from the DNA. This sample gives more than 45,000 clones in total; around nine tenths of them show up just once. Together, the top ten hold just over 2.5% of the sample.

What the work shows at the level of the full study, not this receptor alone: The cohort was highly selected, with more treatment-naive, never-smoker and oncogene-addicted patients than typical, limiting generalizability. The study protocol defined all tumor marker inferences as exploratory. Infused TIL clonotypes partially replaced the baseline peripheral repertoire then decayed over months, with no apparent association between persistence and response.

V loses 1 base, J loses 1 base, and the germline ends lie 14 bases apart. The CDR3, from cysteine to phenylalanine, totals 16 residues. Only the CDR3 region is kept as DNA, spanning 48 bases read in frame from base 1. In light of the paper, this sample's time point label describes: pre-treatment sample, taken before nivolumab and TIL therapy. A phase I trial run at two centers enrolled adults with stage 4 NSCLC between October 2017 and 2020. Samples were obtained from a single-arm, open-label phase I trial in which tumor-infiltrating lymphocyte therapy with nivolumab was evaluated in advanced non-small cell lung cancer. Blood mononuclear cells from EDTA tubes were isolated by Ficoll gradient, snap-frozen as pellets, and DNA was extracted with a Qiagen mini-prep kit.

The chain links TRBV5-7 with TRBJ1-1, with the D gene uncertain. TRBV5-7 belongs to the ORF category, with a function that is uncertain. The clonotype comes from a person between 25 and 79 years old with non-small cell lung cancer. The source material was blood, sampled at baseline. CDR3 protein: CASSLLGVGENTEAFF. The sequenced DNA is TGTGCCAGCAGCTTGTTGGGAGTTGGGGAGAACACTGAAGCTTTCTTT.